This entry lists 8 T cell receptor beta chains sequenced from one sample in a study of molecular identifiers for immune sequencing clone quantification. In TCRdb, the PCR reads were re-called with MiXCR into one record per CDR3 protein. The sample has some 580,000 distinct CDR3 sequences, about 25% seen once. Sequencing was carried out using naive CD8+ T cells from blood, with Jurkat cell RNA spiked in. Stated subset: FACS-sorted CD8+CD4-CCR7+CD45RA+ naive T cells. These receptors were taken from a human donor in good health. Some libraries in this study had Jurkat cell RNA spiked in.

The chain links TRBV6-5 to TRBJ2-7, with D maybe TRBD1 (6 bases). The CDR3 runs to 19 residues. CDR1 is MNHEY and CDR2 is SVGAGI in the germline V gene. V lost 0 bases, J lost 2 bases, and 23 bases lay in between. CDR3 nucleotides: TGTGCCAGCAGTTACTCGCACCCCCCTAGCAGGGGAATAGCCTACGAGCAGTACTTC. Translating it yields CASSYSHPPSRGIAYEQYF.

This rearrangement joins TRBV7-3 to TRBJ2-5; 7 bases are shared with TRBD2. Losses at the gene ends were 5 bases for V and 9 bases for J; bases not matched to a gene: 12. Germline assignment: CDR1 SGHTA and CDR2 FQGTGA. This CDR3 is 14 amino acids long. CDR3 loop: CASSPGGSWEPQYF. CDR3 nucleotides: TGTGCCAGCAGCCCCGGGGGGAGTTGGGAGCCCCAGTACTTC.

With respect to this clonotype: It is likely a read error, because the conserved phenylalanine at the end of the CDR3 is missing. The chain combines TRBV4-2 with TRBJ2-7, with no clear D. The CDR3 contains 12 residues. Per the germline V gene, CDR1 is LGHNA and CDR2 is YNFKEQ. The V end lost 0 bases, the J end lost 4 bases, and 4 bases lay between the germline ends. This chain's CDR3 is CASSQDGYEQYS. Here the CDR3 DNA reads TGTGCCAGCAGCCAAGATGGTTACGAGCAGTACTCC.

At least ten counts were recorded for this clonotype. The CDR3: CSVEGEELNTEAFF. In nucleotides, the CDR3 is TGCAGCGTCGAGGGAGAGGAACTGAACACTGAAGCTTTCTTT. The rearrangement links TRBV29-1 to TRBJ1-1; D is undetermined. Deletions cut 6 bases from V and 0 bases from J, with 14 bases between. Germline CDR1 is SQVTM and CDR2 is ANQGSEA. The CDR3 is 14 amino acids.

The rearrangement joins TRBV7-9 to TRBJ2-7, with D tentatively TRBD2 (5 bases). This CDR3 spans 14 amino acids. Germline values: CDR1 SEHNR, CDR2 FQNEAQ (reference sequence). The V end was cut by 2 bases, the J end by 6 bases, with 14 bases between. The CDR3 region is CASSLSGGRAEQYF. CDR3 DNA: TGTGCCAGCAGCTTATCAGGAGGCCGGGCCGAGCAGTACTTC.

Comments on this clonotype: This may be a read error, as it is one base from a much larger clone. CDR3 sequence: CTSTNVAGELFF. CDR3 coding DNA: TGTACCAGCACCAACGTAGCCGGGGAGCTGTTTTTT. This chain uses TRBV11-2 with TRBJ2-2; D unresolved. The germline V gene encodes CDR1 SGHAT and CDR2 FQNNGV. This CDR3 comprises 12 residues. The full variable domain, completed using reference TRBV11-2 and TRBJ2-2, is EAGVAQSPRYKIIEKRQSVAFWCNPISGHATLYWYQQILGQGPKLLIQFQNNGVVDDSQLPKDRFSAERLKGVDSTLKIQPAKLEDSAVYLCTSTNVAGELFFGEGSRLTVL.

This sequence joins TRBV4-3 and TRBJ1-2; tentatively, D is TRBD1 (5 bases). The CDR3 covers 16 residues. The germline V gene encodes CDR1 LGHNA and CDR2 YSLEER. V lost 0 bases to trimming and J lost 0 bases, with 11 bases between them. The CDR3 here is CASSQDVAGSNYGYTF. The CDR3 DNA reads TGCGCCAGCAGCCAAGATGTGGCAGGGTCTAACTATGGCTACACCTTC.

As concerns this clonotype: Possible read error: a much larger clone is one base away. The chain is built from TRBV2 and TRBJ1-2; TRBD1 matches 8 bases. CDR1 is SNHLY and CDR2 is FYNNEI in the germline V gene. The CDR3 totals 15 residues. The junction had 12 bases not matched to a gene; V was cut back by 8 bases and J by 4 bases. The CDR3 loop is CASADWAGGPYGYTF. CDR3 bases: TGTGCCAGCGCTGATTGGGCAGGGGGCCCCTATGGCTACACCTTC.